This T cell receptor beta chain is from a study of T-cell reconstitution after alpha-beta-depleted transplantation in children. General observations from the study: The origin of high day-60 TCRbeta diversity in some patients lay in surviving recipient T cells and thymic progenitors. Reported findings indicate that, about two months after transplant, alpha-beta T cells came from several hundred expanded clones, which were derived from non-depleted graft cells. The authors attributed T-cell counts and diversity one year after transplant mostly to newly produced T cells.

As for this clonotype: Its specificity is not known.

Molecular barcoding with unique molecular identifiers was used for the TCRbeta library. MiXCR, run by TCRdb on the PCR reads, gives a single entry per CDR3 protein. This repertoire shows some 120,000 distinct CDR3 sequences, around 9.8% found once; its top ten account for 24%. Material: PBMCs, mostly from graft donor cells, obtained 180 days after TCRalphabeta/CD19-depleted stem cell transplant. The source is a girl under two years old who had a stem cell transplant for combined immunodeficiency, so the T cells may come from the graft donor.

Here the CDR3 reads CASSFPLRGNEQFF. As DNA, the CDR3 is TGTGCCAGCAGCTTCCCTCTGCGGGGGAATGAGCAGTTCTTC. The rearrangement joins TRBV11-2 to TRBJ2-1; the match to TRBD2 covers 7 bases. Trimming at V came to 3 bases and at J to 7 bases, leaving 6 bases not matched to a gene. Germline lookup yields CDR1 SGHAT and CDR2 FQNNGV. CDR3 length equals 14 residues.